Below, one T cell receptor beta chain is given with its context. The data derive from a study of blood T cell repertoires in COVID-19. About the study: Some COVID-19 samples were acute and others convalescent; all came from the United States, Italy and Spain. T cells, B-cell-depleted T cells, or PBMCs provided the cDNA or gDNA that served as material.

V lost 3 bases and J lost 10, with 18 bases in between. The CDR3 spans 15 residues. CDR1 and CDR2 (germline): LNHNV, YYDKDF (reference sequence). Original data processing: Reference gene primers were amplified, and this amplification served to estimate nucleated cell counts. The data were produced by immunoSEQ multiplex PCR, yet TCRdb's version contains in-frame clones alone and is incomplete. The DNA was the basis for D and trimming; V, J and clone size are from that table. The data hold approximately 300,000 clones, with about 89% observed a single time. J is TRBJ1-4 and V is TRBV15; D is possibly TRBD1 (6 bases). This clonotype originated in a man younger than 30 who had recovered from COVID-19. Input material: peripheral blood. CDR3 loop: CATSSSAHPGAKLFF. As DNA, the CDR3 is TGTGCCACCAGCAGCTCCGCCCACCCAGGGGCAAAACTGTTTTTT.